Listed below are T cell receptor beta chains from one sample, sequenced in a study of T cells expressing NK-cell markers. After re-calling the 5' RACE reads, TCRdb lists one entry per CDR3 protein, DNA absent. In total, the table holds about 380,000 distinct CDR3 sequences. Sequencing input: blood T cells: a sorted CD56 or NKG2C T cell subset, CD4+ or CD8+ T cells, or bulk PBMC T cells (not recorded which). The receptors originated from a man aged 18-75 years in good health. Each CDR3 is given with its conserved first and last residue.

TRBV2	TRBJ1-5	CASTSEGGNQPQHF
TRBV6-1	TRBJ2-7	CASSNTGGSSYEQYF
TRBV15	TRBJ1-5	CATSRVDRGRNQPQHF
TRBV6-6	TRBJ1-2	CASRTGVEGYTF
TRBV6-5	TRBJ1-2	CASSYSGERYGYTF
TRBV29-1	TRBJ1-2	CSVVRTPGTDPDGYTF
TRBV5-1	TRBJ2-7	CASSLQGGRFYEQYF
TRBV28	TRBJ1-2	CASSPTGKGFNYGYTF
TRBV7-9	TRBJ1-2	CASSAHRDRSLFGYTF
TRBV6-1	TRBJ1-1	CASSRGARTEAFF
TRBV19	TRBJ2-7	CASSIVSGLSYEQYF
TRBV18	TRBJ1-4	CASSTNPTGYATNEKLFF
TRBV10-3	TRBJ1-2	CAISDQATVSYGYTF
TRBV28	TRBJ2-7	CATNRRAGESYEQYF
TRBV20-1	TRBJ2-5	CSAPAVGGVAQTQYF
TRBV3-1	TRBJ2-3	CASSVRAQDTQYF
TRBV10-3	TRBJ1-5	CAIRRGLDSNQPQHF
TRBV7-9	TRBJ2-6	CASSSSGGNGANVLTF
TRBV5-1	TRBJ2-3	CASGNRAGGRRDTQYF
TRBV20-1	TRBJ1-2	CSAPLRGVYGYTF
TRBV11-2	TRBJ1-2	CASSLEQGYYGYTF
TRBV7-3	TRBJ2-1	CASSYDYDNEQFF
TRBV12-3/TRBV12-4	TRBJ2-5	CASSNRGGDLGGETQYF
TRBV2	TRBJ2-5	CASVAGAEETQYF
TRBV29-1	TRBJ1-5	CSLKGLGNQPQHF
TRBV19	TRBJ1-4	CASSLRTSEKLFF
TRBV9	TRBJ1-1	CASSLGQGDTEAFF
TRBV5-5	TRBJ2-6	CASSPPQSGANVLTF